The 12 T cell receptor beta chains below all came from one sample that was sequenced in a study of CD8 T cells in ankylosing spondylitis. Overall study findings and caveats: Seven to nine highly homologous variants made up a TCR beta motif, and this motif appeared characteristic of ankylosing spondylitis blood.

The antigens these receptors bind are not known. TCRdb independently ran MiXCR on the 5' RACE reads; one entry per CDR3 protein. Of 100,000 to 150,000 distinct CDR3 sequences listed, about a sixth are singletons. Input material: blood, either unsorted or a sorted T cell fraction (not recorded which). The receptors were gathered from a male donor with ankylosing spondylitis.

The rearrangement uses TRBV2 and TRBJ2-2, with 7 bases lining up with TRBD2. This CDR3 contains 13 residues. V lost 8 bases and J lost 4; bases outside the gene matches: 4. Germline CDR1 SNHLY, CDR2 FYNNEI. CDR3: CASRERGTGELFF. As DNA, the CDR3 is TGTGCCAGCCGGGAGCGGGGCACCGGGGAGCTGTTTTTT. Complete variable domain (other parts from reference TRBV2 and TRBJ2-2): EPEVTQTPSHQVTQMGQEVILRCVPISNHLYFYWYRQILGQKVEFLVSFYNNEISEKSEIFDDQFSVERPDGSNFTLKIRSTKLEDSAMYFCASRERGTGELFFGEGSRLTVL.

This clonotype was counted only a few times. This chain uses TRBV11-2 with TRBJ2-6; D is undetermined. The CDR3 covers 16 residues. The V gene lost 0 bases and the J gene lost 3 bases, with 9 bases spanning the gap. Germline V gives CDR1 SGHAT, CDR2 FQNNGV. The CDR3 DNA sequence: TGTGCCAGCAGCTTAGAGGTAGTTTTTGGGGCCAACGTCCTGACTTTC. This encodes CASSLEVVFGANVLTF.

This clonotype was recorded a few times. V is TRBV29-1 and J is TRBJ1-2, with D perhaps TRBD1 (5 bases). Germline CDR1 and CDR2: SQVTM and ANQGSEA. V was clipped by 4 bases and J by 4 bases, with 10 bases between them. This CDR3 region has 12 residues. CDR3: CSVVSGPYGYTF. Here the CDR3 DNA reads TGCAGCGTTGTATCAGGGCCCTATGGCTACACCTTC.

This clonotype came up many times. The genes are TRBV25-1 and TRBJ2-1, with 8 positions matching TRBD1. Unmatched junction bases numbered 8, after V lost 4 bases and J lost 6 bases. CDR1 MGHDK and CDR2 SYGVNS come from the germline V gene. CDR3 length: 15 amino acids. CDR3 protein: CASSAQGVFINEQFF. CDR3 DNA: TGTGCCAGCAGTGCACAGGGGGTTTTTATCAATGAGCAGTTCTTC.

The rearrangement uses TRBV29-1 and TRBJ1-1; TRBD1 agrees at 8 bases. Germline CDR1 and CDR2: SQVTM and ANQGSEA. This CDR3 region has 15 residues. With 4 bases clipped from V and 0 bases from J, the junction kept 7 bases outside the gene matches. This CDR3 reads CSVGGQEMMNTEAFF. The CDR3 region has the DNA TGCAGCGTTGGGGGACAGGAAATGATGAACACTGAAGCTTTCTTT.

The V gene is TRBV6-2 or TRBV6-3, the J gene TRBJ2-7, with 8 positions matching TRBD2. V shed 6 bases and J 6 bases; nucleotides not matched to a gene: 10. The germline V gene encodes CDR1 MNHEY and CDR2 SVGEGT. This CDR3 spans 14 amino acids. DNA for the CDR3: TGTGCCAGCAGCCCCGGACGGCTAGCGGGCGAGCAGTACTTC. This translates into CASSPGRLAGEQYF.

This clonotype has only a few counts. This chain uses TRBV9 with TRBJ2-7, with 8 positions matching TRBD2. The CDR3 is made up of 15 amino acids. V dropped 5 bases and J dropped 6; count of bases not matched to a gene: 13. The germline V gene encodes CDR1 SGDLS and CDR2 YYNGEE. This CDR3 reads CASSVLGLGDGEQYF. Written as DNA, the CDR3 is TGTGCCAGCAGTGTCTTGGGACTAGGGGATGGCGAGCAGTACTTC.

The chain is built from TRBV19 and TRBJ2-6, with unresolved D. V gave up 7 bases and J gave up 0 bases, with 4 bases separating them. CDR1 and CDR2 (germline): LNHDA, SQIVND (reference sequence). The CDR3 extends over 13 amino acids. This chain's CDR3 is CASTVSGANVLTF. The CDR3 DNA reads as TGTGCCAGTACAGTCTCTGGGGCCAACGTCCTGACTTTC.

This chain uses TRBV27 with TRBJ1-3; the D gene is possibly TRBD1 (6 bases). CDR1 and CDR2 from the germline V gene are MNHEY and SMNVEV (reference sequence). The CDR3 has 15 residues. V shed 6 bases and J shed 6 bases, with 18 bases lying between them. DNA of the CDR3: TGTGCCAGCAGAGCCTTGGCGGGGGCTGTAAACACCATATATTTT. This gives the protein CASRALAGAVNTIYF.

Ten or more counts support this clonotype. The V gene is TRBV7-9, the J gene TRBJ2-5, with a tentative D call TRBD2 (5 bases). The CDR3 consists of 15 residues. Trimming left V 5 bases short and J 5 bases short, with 18 bases between. The germline gives CDR1 SEHNR, CDR2 FQNEAQ (reference sequence). The CDR3 sequence: CASSHREAEGETQYF. For the CDR3, the DNA is TGTGCCAGCAGCCATAGGGAAGCGGAAGGGGAGACCCAGTACTTC. Based on the CDR3 plus reference TRBV7-9 and TRBJ2-5, the full variable domain is DTGVSQNPRHKITKRGQNVTFRCDPISEHNRLYWYRQTLGQGPEFLTYFQNEAQLEKSRLLSDRFSAERPKGSFSTLEIQRTEQGDSAMYLCASSHREAEGETQYFGPGTRLLVL.

The chain joins TRBV4-3 to TRBJ1-5, with no clear D. Trimming cost V 0 bases and J 0 bases, with 6 bases left between them. This CDR3 is built from 15 residues. Germline CDR1 and CDR2: LGHNA and YSLEER. CDR3 nucleotides: TGCGCCAGCAGCCAAGATCGATATAGCAATCAGCCCCAGCATTTT. The encoded protein is CASSQDRYSNQPQHF.

This clonotype occurred a few times. V and J are TRBV6-2 or TRBV6-3 and TRBJ2-1; TRBD1 aligns across 8 bases. The CDR3 length is 16 residues. With 5 bases clipped from V and 2 bases from J, the junction kept 8 bases outside the gene matches. Looked up from germline, CDR1 is MNHEY and CDR2 is SVGEGT. This CDR3 is CASSRTDRDPYNEQFF. The CDR3 DNA reads TGTGCCAGCAGTAGAACGGACAGGGACCCCTACAATGAGCAGTTCTTC.